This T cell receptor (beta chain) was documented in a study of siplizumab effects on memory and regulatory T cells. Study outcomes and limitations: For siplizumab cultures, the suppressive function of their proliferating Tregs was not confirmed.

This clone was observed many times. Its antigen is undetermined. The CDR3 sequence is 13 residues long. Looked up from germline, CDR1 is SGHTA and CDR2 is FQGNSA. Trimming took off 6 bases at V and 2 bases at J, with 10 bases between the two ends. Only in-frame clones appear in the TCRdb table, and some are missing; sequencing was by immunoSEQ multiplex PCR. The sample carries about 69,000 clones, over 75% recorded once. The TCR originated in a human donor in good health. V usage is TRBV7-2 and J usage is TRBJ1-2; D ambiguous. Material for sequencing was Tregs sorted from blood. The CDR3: CASRRTLNYGYTF. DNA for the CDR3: TGTGCCAGCAGAAGGACTTTAAACTATGGCTACACCTTC. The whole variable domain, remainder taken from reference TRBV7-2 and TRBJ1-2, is GAGVSQSPSNKVTEKGKDVELRCDPISGHTALYWYRQSLGQGLEFLIYFQGNSAPDKSGLPSDRFSAERTGGSVSTLTIQRTQQEDSAVYLCASRRTLNYGYTFGSGTRLTVV.